This entry is about one TCR beta chain. This clone was seen just once. The antigen it recognizes is unknown. Base qualities were left out, and no much larger clone turns up one base away. The immunoSEQ Assay, a bias-controlled multiplex PCR, was used to amplify TCRbeta CDR3 regions from genomic DNA. The authors processed their data as follows. The number of nucleated cells in each sample was estimated from the amplification of reference gene primers within the assay. To quantify the absolute abundance of each unique TCRbeta CDR3 rearrangement, sequence reads were collapsed and filtered. For each sample, productive Simpson clonality was calculated as the square root of Simpson's diversity index across productive rearrangements. Sourced from immuneACCESS, this table was stored by TCRdb with only in-frame sequences that have V and J called. A share of the clones is absent; for the studies checked, an unresolved V gene accounts for under half, and the remainder has no known explanation. Clone size and the V and J calls come from that table; the DNA yielded D and trimming. Here the sample has more than 55,000 clones; 86% occur a single time. The top ten clonotypes cover roughly 1.4% of the sample.

Collaborating institutions collected whole blood in K2EDTA tubes following their own protocols. For TCRbeta analysis, collaborators shipped samples as frozen whole blood, isolated PBMCs, or DNA extracted from either of those sample types. V lost 4 bases and J lost 1 base; the stretch between them is 7 bases long. CDR3 length: 13 amino acids, cysteine to phenylalanine. The only DNA kept is the CDR3, 39 bases in frame from the first base. CDR1 and CDR2 are drawn from the germline V gene: SGHVS, FQNEAQ. This entry belongs to a study of blood T cell repertoires in COVID-19 (dated by TCRdb to the early 2020s). Study-wide context: The collaborator samples originated in the United States, Italy and Spain and spanned the acute and convalescent phases of COVID-19. The repertoires were released in a freely available public database intended as a resource for research on the immune response to SARS-CoV-2. The prospective study material was composed of cDNA or gDNA derived from T cells, B-cell-depleted T cells, or PBMCs. Where HLA class I and class II types were available, the types were taken from metadata supplied by the sample provider, not from assay-based typing. Samples came from the ongoing ImmuneRACE study (first 160 participants) plus 1,254 subjects from 6 global collaborators. The sample metadata nearly always contained a de-identified subject ID, COVID-19 status, age in years and sex. The dataset comprised deeply sampled blood TCRbeta repertoires from subjects exposed to, actively infected with, or recovered from COVID-19.

Overall study outcomes, separate from this receptor: The amount of clinical and demographic metadata varied by source and participant and was provided uncurated.

The material sequenced was peripheral blood. The source is a woman older than 75 with acute or convalescent COVID-19. Here the chain combines TRBV7-8 and TRBJ1-2; the D gene assignment is ambiguous. The sequenced DNA: TGTGCCAGCAGCTCCAGGTTTAACTATGGCTACACCTTC. Its protein product is CASSSRFNYGYTF.